These 21 T cell receptor beta chains share one sample of origin, sequenced in a study of OX40 agonist ivuxolimab in advanced cancers. Receptor amplification or capture employed the immunoSEQ multiplex PCR assay. This is the immuneACCESS table as TCRdb keeps it, with only in-frame sequences that have V and J called. A part of the clones is gone; compared with another copy, unresolved V genes explain less than half, and the rest is unexplained. Present in this sample are about 31,000 clones, over 75% of which were seen just once. The ten largest clones represent approximately 59% of the sample. This material consisted of CD4+ or CD8+ T cells sorted from blood, taken in a trial of the OX40 agonist ivuxolimab. The receptors derive from an adult with an advanced solid tumor such as melanoma, head and neck, liver or kidney cancer.

V and J are TRBV4-1 and TRBJ1-5; D is ambiguous. The V gene lost 4 bases and the J gene lost 5 bases, with 24 bases spanning the gap. There are 18 residues in the CDR3. Looked up from germline, CDR1 is MGHRA and CDR2 is YSYEKL. The DNA of the CDR3 is TGCGCCAGCAGCCCCCTTCTTGCGTTTGATCAGAGGGATCAGCCCCAGCATTTT. Translation gives CASSPLLAFDQRDQPQHF.

The chain recombines TRBV5-5 with TRBJ1-5; D gene ambiguous. The CDR3 length is 15 residues. CDR1 is SGHKS and CDR2 is YYEKEE in the germline V gene (reference sequence). Trimming took off 1 base at V and 1 base at J, with 9 bases between the two ends. CDR3 amino acids: CASSLSGVSNQPQHF. The CDR3 DNA reads TGTGCCAGCAGCTTGTCTGGAGTGAGCAATCAGCCCCAGCATTTT.

J is TRBJ2-2 and V is TRBV5-1; perhaps TRBD2 as D (5 bases). Per the germline V gene, CDR1 is SGHRS and CDR2 is YFSETQ. The CDR3 has 13 residues. V was clipped by 7 bases and J by 5 bases, with 12 bases between them. The CDR3 reads CASGRGYTGELFF. For the CDR3, the DNA is TGCGCCAGCGGTAGAGGGTATACCGGGGAGCTGTTTTTT.

In DNA, the CDR3 is TGTGCCAGCAGCCCGTCCTACGAGCAGTACTTC. As protein: CASSPSYEQYF. The rearrangement links TRBV2 to TRBJ2-7; D uncertain. Trimming pared 6 bases from V and 1 base from J, leaving 4 bases between. The germline gives CDR1 SNHLY, CDR2 FYNNEI. This CDR3 is built from 11 residues.

This clone was seen more than once but under ten times. The CDR3 DNA follows: TGTGCCAGCACCCCGGACGGGGCGAACACTGAAGCTTTCTTT. Protein product: CASTPDGANTEAFF. The rearrangement uses TRBV2 and TRBJ1-1; TRBD1 might be the D (5 bases). Germline V lookup: CDR1 SNHLY, CDR2 FYNNEI. V lost 7 bases and J 1 base, leaving 13 bases between the germline ends. The CDR3 totals 14 residues.

This clone was detected only once. V usage is TRBV27 and J usage is TRBJ2-7; no clear D. CDR1 is MNHEY and CDR2 is SMNVEV in the germline V gene (reference sequence). This CDR3 is built from 13 residues. V was trimmed by 3 bases and J by 1 base, leaving 7 bases between them. CDR3 sequence: CASSFSDSYEQYF. The DNA of the CDR3 is TGTGCCAGCAGTTTCAGTGATTCCTACGAGCAGTACTTC.

The rearrangement links TRBV7-9 to TRBJ2-3; D remains unclear. V shed 1 base and J shed 6 bases, with 14 bases lying between them. CDR3 length equals 15 residues. Germline CDR1 is SEHNR and CDR2 is FQNEAQ (reference sequence). CDR3 nucleotide sequence: TGTGCCAGCAGCTTAGTTTCAGGTCCTTTGGATACGCAGTATTTT. Its translation is CASSLVSGPLDTQYF.

The chain is built from TRBV7-9 and TRBJ1-1, with D perhaps matching TRBD1 (6 bases). CDR1 and CDR2 from the germline V gene are SEHNR and FQNEAQ (reference sequence). This CDR3 is 13 amino acids long. CDR3 coding DNA: TGTACTACCGCACAGGGACCAAACACTGAAGCTTTCTTT. Amino acids: CTTAQGPNTEAFF.

The chain combines TRBV19 with TRBJ1-3; D uncertain. From germline, CDR1 is LNHDA and CDR2 SQIVND (reference sequence). The CDR3 runs 16 residues. Trimming left V 3 bases short and J 0 bases short, with 12 bases between. CDR3 sequence (DNA): TGTGCCAGTAGTATTGAGTGGAGAATCTCTGGAAACACCATATATTTT. It specifies CASSIEWRISGNTIYF.

For the CDR3, the DNA is TGTGCCAGCAGGAGACTAGGTCATGACACAGATACGCAGTATTTT. This sequence encodes CASRRLGHDTDTQYF. The V call is TRBV2, the J call TRBJ2-3, with D perhaps matching TRBD2 (6 bases). The CDR3 is made up of 15 amino acids. The germline V gene has CDR1 SNHLY and CDR2 FYNNEI. V was trimmed by 6 bases and J by 2 bases, leaving 15 bases between them.

The chain is built from TRBV28 and TRBJ2-1; tentatively, D is TRBD2 (6 bases). Per the germline V gene, CDR1 is MDHEN and CDR2 is SYDVKM. V lost 6 bases to trimming and J lost 12 bases, with 21 bases between them. This CDR3 has 14 residues. The CDR3 loop reads CASSNRERFIGQFF. The CDR3 nucleotides are TGTGCCAGCAGCAACCGGGAGAGATTCATCGGGCAGTTCTTC.

This rearrangement joins TRBV27 to TRBJ2-1; D gene uncertain. The CDR3 has 16 residues. The germline V gene encodes CDR1 MNHEY and CDR2 SMNVEV (reference sequence). V lost 6 bases to trimming and J lost 2 bases, with 17 bases between them. The CDR3 DNA sequence: TGTGCCAGCAGCCCCCTTGGGCAGCTAACCTACAATGAGCAGTTCTTC. Its translation is CASSPLGQLTYNEQFF.

This clone was found a few times. The chain carries TRBV7-3 and TRBJ2-1; 7 bases match TRBD1. CDR1 is SGHTA and CDR2 is FQGTGA in the germline V gene. The CDR3 contains 14 residues. V was pared by 2 bases and J by 7 bases, with 5 bases of the junction left unmatched. The CDR3 DNA reads TGTGCCAGCAGCTTAGAGGGGGCTCTAAATGAGCAGTTCTTC. This translates into CASSLEGALNEQFF.

The rearrangement joins TRBV27 to TRBJ1-3; 7 bases map to TRBD1. Germline V gene lookup returns CDR1 MNHEY and CDR2 SMNVEV (reference sequence). J was trimmed by 2 bases and V by 6 bases; bases with no gene match: 4. This CDR3 is 14 amino acids long. The CDR3 is CASRTGMAGNTIYF. The CDR3 coding sequence is TGTGCCAGCAGGACAGGGATGGCTGGAAACACCATATATTTT.

J is TRBJ2-7 and V is TRBV5-4, with 8 bases fitting TRBD2. CDR1 is SGHNT and CDR2 is YYREEE in the germline V gene (reference sequence). With V trimmed by 2 bases and J by 2 bases, 6 bases remained unmatched. The CDR3 runs to 15 residues. The CDR3 reads CASSLLTSGPYEQYF. The DNA of the CDR3 is TGTGCCAGCAGCTTACTAACTAGCGGACCCTACGAGCAGTACTTC.

A note on this clone: A read error may account for a junction end that differs from germline. This chain links TRBV2 with TRBJ1-4, with TRBD1 as a possible D gene (5 bases). This CDR3 has 13 residues. The V gene's germline CDR1 is SNHLY and CDR2 FYNNEI. CDR3 loop: CASNEGQGAKLFF. CDR3 sequence (DNA): TGTGCCAGCAATGAAGGCCAAGGGGCAAAACTGTTTTTT. The full variable domain, its missing parts supplied by reference TRBV2 and TRBJ1-4, is EPEVTQTPSHQVTQMGQEVILRCVPISNHLYFYWYRQILGQKVEFLVSFYNNEISEKSEIFDDQFSVERPDGSNFTLKIRSTKLEDSAMYFCASNEGQGAKLFFGSGTQLSVL.

The chain couples TRBV11-2 to TRBJ2-3, with TRBD2 matching 8 bases. The germline V gene has CDR1 SGHAT and CDR2 FQNNGV. This CDR3 has 15 residues. Unmatched junction bases numbered 2, after V lost 2 bases and J lost 1 base. Here the CDR3 reads CASSLLAGGTDTQYF. CDR3 in DNA: TGTGCCAGCAGCTTACTAGCGGGCGGCACAGATACGCAGTATTTT.

The V gene is TRBV6-6, the J gene TRBJ2-1; 7 nucleotides align to TRBD1. The CDR3 contains 14 residues. J was trimmed by 4 bases and V by 6 bases; bases with no gene match: 6. Germline values: CDR1 MNHNY, CDR2 SVGAGI (reference sequence). CDR3 region: CASSPQGPYNEQFF. The CDR3, as DNA: TGTGCCAGCAGCCCACAGGGGCCTTACAATGAGCAGTTCTTC.

The rearrangement links TRBV10-3 to TRBJ2-5, with 11 bases matching TRBD2. Trimming removed 10 bases from V and 2 bases from J; junction bases left unmatched: 9. This CDR3 has 15 amino acids. Germline loops: CDR1 ENHRY, CDR2 SYGVKD. This CDR3 reads CASGTTSGVQETQYF. DNA for the CDR3: TGTGCCAGCGGGACGACTAGCGGGGTTCAAGAGACCCAGTACTTC.

The chain couples TRBV9 to TRBJ1-1, with TRBD1 as a possible D gene (6 bases). The CDR3 contains 15 residues. Germline V lookup: CDR1 SGDLS, CDR2 YYNGEE. The germline V and J ends were trimmed by 4 bases and 4 bases, with 17 bases remaining between them. This CDR3 reads CASSFRQAEFTEAFF. In DNA, the CDR3 is TGTGCCAGCAGCTTCAGACAGGCGGAGTTCACTGAAGCTTTCTTT.

This rearrangement joins TRBV5-1 to TRBJ1-2; no reliable D call. The CDR3 runs 16 residues. Germline values: CDR1 SGHRS, CDR2 YFSETQ. Trimming took off 0 bases at V and 0 bases at J, with 12 bases between the two ends. The CDR3 bases are TGCGCCAGCAGCTTGGCCGAAGACGGCACTAACTATGGCTACACCTTC. Its protein product is CASSLAEDGTNYGYTF.